This is a list of T cell receptor beta chains from one sample in a study of OX40 agonist ivuxolimab in advanced cancers. The protocol was immunoSEQ multiplex PCR, while the TCRdb copy is restricted to in-frame clones and leaves out a portion. Counted here are 45,000 or so clones, around nine tenths occurring once; the ten biggest clones make up roughly 0.98%. The sequencing here drew on CD4+ or CD8+ T cells sorted from blood, taken in a trial of the OX40 agonist ivuxolimab. These receptors all come from an adult with an advanced solid tumor such as melanoma, head and neck, liver or kidney cancer. The CDR3 runs from the conserved cysteine through the conserved F or W. D genes are given only for firm matches. Size is stated for part of the rows, as once, few or many counts, or as a class when the clone is expanded.

clone_size	d_call	v_call	j_call	cdr3_aa	cdr3_nt
.	.	TRBV7-3	TRBJ2-2	CASSFQSTSTGELFF	TGTGCCAGCAGCTTCCAATCCACGAGCACCGGGGAGCTGTTTTTT
.	TRBD1	TRBV29-1	TRBJ2-3	CSVGTGSTDTQYF	TGCAGCGTTGGGACAGGGAGCACAGATACGCAGTATTTT
.	TRBD1	TRBV5-4	TRBJ1-2	CASSPTRDRVVGYTF	TGTGCCAGCAGCCCTACCCGGGACAGGGTGGTTGGCTACACCTTC
.	TRBD1	TRBV2	TRBJ2-6	CATTTGAGANVLTF	TGTGCCACGACCACAGGGGCCGGGGCCAACGTCCTGACTTTC
.	.	TRBV11-3	TRBJ2-3	CASSFSRGVPDTQYF	TGTGCCAGCAGCTTTTCTAGGGGAGTTCCAGATACGCAGTATTTT
.	TRBD1	TRBV10-2	TRBJ2-7	CASSGQGAYEQYF	TGCGCCAGCAGTGGACAGGGGGCTTACGAGCAGTACTTC
.	TRBD1	TRBV7-3	TRBJ2-6	CASRPGQGIPSAGANVLTF	TGTGCCAGCAGACCCGGACAGGGCATCCCCTCGGCCGGGGCCAACGTCCTGACTTTC
.	.	TRBV4-3	TRBJ2-1	CASSQVGGSPNEQFF	TGCGCCAGCAGCCAAGTAGGTGGGAGTCCCAATGAGCAGTTCTTC
.	.	TRBV7-9	TRBJ2-7	CASSLSEAYEQYF	TGTGCCAGCAGCTTATCGGAGGCCTACGAGCAGTACTTC
.	.	TRBV4-1	TRBJ1-4	CASSQATSGRDEKLFF	TGCGCCAGCAGCCAAGCAACCTCCGGACGGGATGAAAAACTGTTTTTT
.	.	TRBV28	TRBJ2-3	CASVIAGTGNPDTQYF	TGTGCCAGCGTTATAGCCGGGACGGGGAACCCAGATACGCAGTATTTT
few	.	TRBV7-6	TRBJ1-5	CASSLERGNQPQHF	TGTGCCAGCAGCTTAGAGAGGGGCAATCAGCCCCAGCATTTT
.	.	TRBV7-9	TRBJ1-6	CASTTTEGGNSPLHF	TGTGCCAGCACCACGACTGAGGGAGGTAATTCACCCCTCCACTTT
.	TRBD1	TRBV19	TRBJ1-2	CASSLGQGRLEGYTF	TGTGCCAGTAGCCTAGGACAGGGCCGCCTTGAGGGCTACACCTTC
.	TRBD2	TRBV19	TRBJ2-1	CASKLAGNPGNEQFF	TGTGCCAGCAAATTAGCGGGCAACCCGGGAAATGAGCAGTTCTTC
.	.	TRBV7-8	TRBJ2-7	CASSFNSGVQYF	TGTGCCAGCAGCTTCAACTCAGGGGTTCAGTACTTC
few	.	TRBV28	TRBJ2-3	CASTPGSWGTDTQYF	TGTGCCAGCACTCCGGGGAGCTGGGGCACAGATACGCAGTATTTT
.	.	TRBV30	TRBJ2-5	CAWSILKRAGETQYF	TGTGCCTGGAGTATTTTGAAGAGAGCCGGGGAGACCCAGTACTTC
.	.	TRBV5-4	TRBJ2-1	CASSSGTGAYEQFF	TGTGCCAGCAGCTCCGGGACTGGGGCCTATGAGCAGTTCTTC
.	.	TRBV29-1	TRBJ1-2	CSVEHNYGYTF	TGCAGCGTTGAGCATAACTATGGCTACACCTTC
.	.	TRBV7-2	TRBJ2-5	CASSLGPVELNF	TGTGCCAGCAGCTTAGGACCCGTGGAATTGAACTTC
.	.	TRBV5-1	TRBJ2-5	CASSLGAAGRETQYF	TGCGCCAGCAGCTTGGGAGCCGCGGGGAGAGAGACCCAGTACTTC
.	.	TRBV6-6	TRBJ2-1	CASSYGARGTTNEQFF	TGTGCCAGCAGTTACGGGGCAAGAGGAACAACAAATGAGCAGTTCTTC
.	.	TRBV11-2	TRBJ1-2	CASSPGSQTGYTF	TGTGCCAGCAGCCCCGGCAGCCAGACTGGCTACACCTTC
.	.	TRBV12-2	TRBJ1-2	CASRLTGGGNGYTF	TGTGCAAGTCGCCTCACGGGAGGGGGAAATGGCTACACCTTC
.	.	TRBV18	TRBJ2-6	CASSPTSGANVLTF	TGTGCCAGCTCACCGACCTCTGGGGCCAACGTCCTGACTTTC
.	TRBD1	TRBV7-2	TRBJ1-5	CASSLAGGGGQPQHF	TGTGCCAGCAGCTTAGCAGGGGGCGGTGGTCAGCCCCAGCATTTT
.	.	TRBV19	TRBJ2-5	CASQGGEETQYF	TGTGCCAGTCAAGGGGGTGAAGAGACCCAGTACTTC
.	TRBD1	TRBV10-3	TRBJ2-7	CAIRKGQEGSYEQYF	TGTGCCATCAGGAAGGGACAGGAGGGCAGCTACGAGCAGTACTTC
.	.	TRBV19	TRBJ1-1	CASSMGHQGNTEAFF	TGTGCCAGTAGTATGGGACATCAGGGAAACACTGAAGCTTTCTTT
.	TRBD2	TRBV7-2	TRBJ2-3	CASSLDGRLDTQYF	TGTGCCAGCAGCTTGGACGGGAGGTTAGATACGCAGTATTTT
.	TRBD2	TRBV7-2	TRBJ2-5	CASSYLSGTGTQYF	TGTGCCAGCAGTTATTTGAGCGGGACGGGGACCCAGTACTTC
.	.	TRBV4-3	TRBJ1-1	CASSQEWATLNTEAFF	TGCGCCAGCAGCCAAGAATGGGCGACTTTGAACACTGAAGCTTTCTTT
.	TRBD2	TRBV7-2	TRBJ2-3	CASSLGASGRTDTQYF	TGTGCCAGCAGCTTAGGGGCTAGCGGGAGAACAGATACGCAGTATTTT
.	.	TRBV27	TRBJ1-6	CASSSPARRSPLHF	TGTGCCAGCAGTTCCCCGGCCCGCCGTTCACCCCTCCACTTT
.	.	TRBV18	TRBJ2-5	CASSPLREGQETQYF	TGTGCCAGCTCACCATTGAGAGAAGGCCAAGAGACCCAGTACTTC
.	TRBD1	TRBV6-5	TRBJ2-7	CASSYGQGAREQYF	TGTGCCAGCAGTTATGGACAGGGGGCTCGGGAGCAGTACTTC
.	.	TRBV27	TRBJ2-1	CASSRGPPSPGNEQFF	TGTGCCAGCAGTCGGGGGCCCCCTAGTCCTGGCAATGAGCAGTTCTTC
.	.	TRBV6-6	TRBJ2-1	CASSQGSSYNEQFF	TGTGCCAGCAGCCAGGGCAGCTCCTACAATGAGCAGTTCTTC
.	TRBD2	TRBV28	TRBJ2-7	CASSSPNGGRYEQYF	TGTGCCAGCAGTTCCCCCAATGGCGGGAGGTACGAGCAGTACTTC
.	.	TRBV18	TRBJ1-2	CASSSQRYGSQYGYTF	TGTGCCAGCTCATCCCAGAGATATGGGTCCCAATATGGCTACACCTTC
.	.	TRBV15	TRBJ1-5	CATSRDRQPQHF	TGTGCCACCAGCAGAGATAGACAGCCCCAGCATTTT
.	TRBD1	TRBV5-1	TRBJ2-1	CASSLVKTGGYNEQFF	TGCGCCAGCAGCTTGGTCAAGACAGGGGGCTACAATGAGCAGTTCTTC
.	.	TRBV7-2	TRBJ1-5	CASSSGPSKQPQHF	TGTGCCAGCAGCTCCGGGCCTTCGAAACAGCCCCAGCATTTT
.	TRBD1	TRBV28	TRBJ1-2	CASSLKPSGRGQDGYTF	TGTGCCAGCAGTTTAAAACCCTCCGGCAGGGGGCAGGATGGCTACACCTTC
.	.	TRBV25-1	TRBJ1-1	CASSERTENTEAFF	TGTGCCAGCAGTGAACGGACAGAGAACACTGAAGCTTTCTTT
.	.	TRBV14	TRBJ2-1	CASSQGHNNEQFF	TGTGCCAGCAGCCAAGGCCACAACAATGAGCAGTTCTTC
.	.	TRBV5-1	TRBJ2-3	CASSHLRDTTDTQYF	TGCGCCAGCAGCCATCTTAGGGACACCACAGATACGCAGTATTTT
medium-sized	.	TRBV7-2	TRBJ2-2	CASSLPQGGTGELFF	TGTGCCAGCAGCTTACCACAAGGGGGCACCGGGGAGCTGTTTTTT
.	.	TRBV4-3	TRBJ2-1	CASSQEGNSYNEQFF	TGCGCCAGCAGCCAAGAGGGGAACTCCTACAATGAGCAGTTCTTC
.	.	TRBV7-7	TRBJ2-1	CASSLEYGGYNEQFF	TGTGCTAGCAGCTTAGAGTACGGGGGCTACAATGAGCAGTTCTTC
.	.	TRBV13	TRBJ2-6	CASSLESGSGANVLTF	TGTGCCAGCAGCTTGGAATCGGGCTCTGGGGCCAACGTCCTGACTTTC
.	.	TRBV18	TRBJ2-7	CASSPIVDYYEQYF	TGTGCCAGCTCACCAATCGTAGATTACTACGAGCAGTACTTC
.	TRBD2	TRBV5-1	TRBJ2-5	CASSLSGLAGAETQYF	TGCGCCAGCAGCTTGTCGGGACTAGCGGGAGCAGAGACCCAGTACTTC
few	TRBD2	TRBV11-3	TRBJ2-7	CASSQTTSGRLYF	TGTGCCAGCAGCCAAACGACTAGCGGGAGGCTGTACTTC
.	.	TRBV30	TRBJ2-5	CAWSWRGETQYF	TGTGCCTGGAGTTGGAGAGGAGAGACCCAGTACTTC